Listed below are T cell receptor beta chains from one sample, sequenced in a study of T-cell memory formation after mild COVID-19. A single record per CDR3 protein comes from TCRdb applying MiXCR to the 5' RACE reads. The data hold 150,000 to 200,000 distinct CDR3 sequences, with roughly 15% observed a single time. Input material: PBMCs or a T cell subset sorted from them (not recorded which). The source of these receptors is an adult woman who had mild COVID-19 (a few samples of this study predate the infection). Cell type and time point are not known. Both conserved end residues are part of each CDR3. A D gene is named only where the DNA matches it firmly. Size tells how often a clone was seen (once, few, many) or the class of an expanded clone, and some rows leave it out.

clone_size j_call v_call d_call cdr3_nt cdr3_aa
. TRBJ1-3 TRBV18 . TGTGCCAGCTCACCAGTGGGACGATCTGTGGGAAACACCATATATTTT CASSPVGRSVGNTIYF
few TRBJ2-7 TRBV7-9 . TGTGCCAGCAGCTTAGCGGCTACTCGCACCTACGAGCAGTACTTC CASSLAATRTYEQYF
. TRBJ2-1 TRBV27 TRBD2 TGTGCCAGCAGACCAAGACTAGCGGCCTACAATGAGCAGTTCTTC CASRPRLAAYNEQFF
. TRBJ2-5 TRBV9 TRBD2 TGTGCCAGCAGCGCCGGGACTAGCGGCCAAGAGACCCAGTACTTC CASSAGTSGQETQYF
few TRBJ1-5 TRBV18 . TGTGCCAGCTCACCAGGGTCCGGTCAGCCCCAGCATTTT CASSPGSGQPQHF
few TRBJ2-5 TRBV5-1 TRBD1 TGCGCCAGCAGCTTGGTGCGCAGGGGGCAAGAGACCCAGTACTTC CASSLVRRGQETQYF
. TRBJ1-5 TRBV20-1 TRBD1 TGCAGTGCCAGGGGGCGAGGGGGTCAGCCCCAGCATTTT CSARGRGGQPQHF
few TRBJ2-1 TRBV20-1 . TGCAGTGCTGGGGTCCTGGGGAGTGAGCAGTTCTTC CSAGVLGSEQFF
many TRBJ2-7 TRBV6-6 TRBD1 TGTGCCAGCAGTTGGGACAGGGTCGAGCAGTACTTC CASSWDRVEQYF
. TRBJ1-1 TRBV24-1 . TGTGACACCAGTGATTTCAGTCCGCAGGGGCGCACTGAAGCTTTCTTT CDTSDFSPQGRTEAFF
few TRBJ2-1 TRBV12-3/TRBV12-4 . TGTGCCAGCAGGCTGACGGATGAGCAGTTCTTC CASRLTDEQFF
few TRBJ1-2 TRBV6-5 . TGTGCCAGCAGTTACCGTCTTGGCGATGGCTACACCTTC CASSYRLGDGYTF
. TRBJ2-7 TRBV10-3 . TGTGCCACCCAGGGGAGGGCGAGCGACGGGCAGTACTTC CATQGRASDGQYF
few TRBJ2-7 TRBV28 TRBD1 TGTGCCAGCATGGGACAGTACTCCTACGAGCAGTACTTC CASMGQYSYEQYF
. TRBJ2-5 TRBV3-1 . TGTGCCAGCAGCCCCGGGACTGACGGGAGGACCCAGTACTTC CASSPGTDGRTQYF
. TRBJ2-7 TRBV6-2/TRBV6-3 TRBD1 TGTGCCAGCAGTCAACAGGGGGCGGTTGAGTACGAGCAGTACTTC CASSQQGAVEYEQYF
. TRBJ1-2 TRBV7-6 . TGTGCCAGCAGCCTCCGGTCTAGGTTTAACTATGGCTACACCTTC CASSLRSRFNYGYTF
. TRBJ2-7 TRBV7-2 . TGTGCCAGCAGCTCCTCCGTCCTCAGCAACGAGCAGTACTTC CASSSSVLSNEQYF
few TRBJ2-2 TRBV11-2 . TGTGCCAGCAGCTTATCTCTGGGCCTCACCGGGGAGCTGTTTTTT CASSLSLGLTGELFF
. TRBJ1-4 TRBV7-6 TRBD1 TGTGCCAGCAGCTTAGGGGTACAGGGGGCGCGTGAAAAACTGTTTTTT CASSLGVQGAREKLFF
few TRBJ2-7 TRBV9 . TGTGCCAGCAGTCGAGAGGGGGGGCCTCGCTACGAGCAGTACTTC CASSREGGPRYEQYF
few TRBJ2-1 TRBV11-3 TRBD2 TGTGCCAGCAGCTTAGATATACAGCGGGGGAACAATGAGCAGTTCTTC CASSLDIQRGNNEQFF
few TRBJ2-7 TRBV20-1 TRBD2 TGCAGTGCCGCAGTACCGCTAGCGGGGATGGACGAGCAGTACTTC CSAAVPLAGMDEQYF
many TRBJ2-2 TRBV24-1 . TGTGCCACCAGTGATTTGGCGGGAAGGTCCACCGGGGAGCTGTTTTTT CATSDLAGRSTGELFF
many TRBJ2-1 TRBV18 TRBD2 TGTGCCAGCTCACCGACTAGCGGGAGGGCCTATGAGCAGTTCTTC CASSPTSGRAYEQFF